Following are 2 T cell receptor beta chains from one sample sequenced in a study of T cells after yellow fever vaccination. TCRdb called the 5' RACE reads again in MiXCR, with one record for every CDR3 protein. The sample yields 150,000 to 200,000 distinct CDR3 sequences, 5.5% to 8% seen once. The sample in question was CD4+ T cells sorted from PBMCs, obtained on the day of the first yellow fever vaccination. These receptors originate from a man aged 18 to 30 who received the YFV17D yellow fever vaccine.

The chain employs TRBV7-2 and TRBJ2-7; 8 nucleotides agree with TRBD2. V trimming: 0 bases; J trimming: 4 bases; junction bases outside the gene matches: 8. This CDR3 contains 16 residues. CDR1 is SGHTA and CDR2 is FQGNSA in the germline V gene. CDR3 coding DNA: TGTGCCAGCAGCTTAGCGGCAGGACGGGGGGGGTACGAGCAGTACTTC. This encodes CASSLAAGRGGYEQYF. The full variable domain, in which reference TRBV7-2 and TRBJ2-7 provide the parts outside the CDR3, is GAGVSQSPSNKVTEKGKDVELRCDPISGHTALYWYRQSLGQGLEFLIYFQGNSAPDKSGLPSDRFSAERTGGSVSTLTIQRTQQEDSAVYLCASSLAAGRGGYEQYFGPGTRLTVT.

This clonotype has more than one count but fewer than ten. The rearrangement links TRBV29-1 to TRBJ2-2; D is unresolved. Trimming cost V 4 bases and J 5 bases, with 11 bases left between them. Germline V gene sequence: CDR1 SQVTM, CDR2 ANQGSEA. CDR3 size: 13 residues. The CDR3, as DNA: TGCAGCGTTGTAAAGGGATGGACCGGGGAGCTGTTTTTT. It codes for CSVVKGWTGELFF.